This entry describes one TCR beta chain. There are many counts of this clonotype. Its antigen is not yet known. The input lacks base qualities; no much larger clone sits a single base away. This entry belongs to a study of T cell repertoires in cytomegalovirus infection (dated by TCRdb to about 2019). Concerning the study at large: Recently identified HLA-C-restricted CMV epitopes, whose presentation resists viral immunomodulation, were targeted by peptide stimulations together with well-studied HLA-B-restricted epitopes. Donor HLA type was relevant to the analysis, as public TCR beta signatures indicated carriage of CMV infection together with the matching HLA type. The full study reports these points: In both this cohort and an independent cohort of over 350 donors, the cumulative frequency of public TCR beta family members distinguished carriers of CMV infection plus the relevant HLA type. In the ex vivo response, HLA-C-restricted CMV-specific TCR beta clonotypes were dominant, and in two of eight donors the single most frequent clonotype came from this HLA-C-restricted group.

The treatment or condition label for this specimen denotes: in vitro stimulation with specific CMV peptide epitopes to enrich CMV-specific T cells. The germline V gene (reference sequence) provides CDR1 SEHNR and CDR2 FQNEAQ. V loses 0 bases, J loses 4 bases, and the germline ends lie 6 bases apart. From the cysteine through the phenylalanine, the CDR3 covers 14 amino acids. Only the CDR3 region is kept as DNA, spanning 42 bases read in frame from base 1. The sequencing machine was an Illumina HiSeq 1500. The raw public reads went through TCRdb reprocessing: fastp at Q25, MiXCR clone calling, in-frame beta chains kept. All rows with the same CDR3 protein become a single entry with the most common DNA and genes. Within this sample are around 750,000 distinct CDR3 sequences, with less than 35% of them counted one time only. Around 11% of the sample is taken by the ten largest.

Recombination connected TRBV7-9 to TRBJ2-2; the D gene is unclear. This specimen was cultured CD8+ T cells from PBMCs, taken from culture after CMV antigen stimulation. The receptor was isolated from a human donor in good health (CMV status not recorded). Some clones in this sample may be carry-over from other donors' samples. The DNA sequence follows: TGTGCCAGCAGCTTAGCGCCAGGCACCGGGGAGCTGTTTTTT. The encoded protein is CASSLAPGTGELFF.